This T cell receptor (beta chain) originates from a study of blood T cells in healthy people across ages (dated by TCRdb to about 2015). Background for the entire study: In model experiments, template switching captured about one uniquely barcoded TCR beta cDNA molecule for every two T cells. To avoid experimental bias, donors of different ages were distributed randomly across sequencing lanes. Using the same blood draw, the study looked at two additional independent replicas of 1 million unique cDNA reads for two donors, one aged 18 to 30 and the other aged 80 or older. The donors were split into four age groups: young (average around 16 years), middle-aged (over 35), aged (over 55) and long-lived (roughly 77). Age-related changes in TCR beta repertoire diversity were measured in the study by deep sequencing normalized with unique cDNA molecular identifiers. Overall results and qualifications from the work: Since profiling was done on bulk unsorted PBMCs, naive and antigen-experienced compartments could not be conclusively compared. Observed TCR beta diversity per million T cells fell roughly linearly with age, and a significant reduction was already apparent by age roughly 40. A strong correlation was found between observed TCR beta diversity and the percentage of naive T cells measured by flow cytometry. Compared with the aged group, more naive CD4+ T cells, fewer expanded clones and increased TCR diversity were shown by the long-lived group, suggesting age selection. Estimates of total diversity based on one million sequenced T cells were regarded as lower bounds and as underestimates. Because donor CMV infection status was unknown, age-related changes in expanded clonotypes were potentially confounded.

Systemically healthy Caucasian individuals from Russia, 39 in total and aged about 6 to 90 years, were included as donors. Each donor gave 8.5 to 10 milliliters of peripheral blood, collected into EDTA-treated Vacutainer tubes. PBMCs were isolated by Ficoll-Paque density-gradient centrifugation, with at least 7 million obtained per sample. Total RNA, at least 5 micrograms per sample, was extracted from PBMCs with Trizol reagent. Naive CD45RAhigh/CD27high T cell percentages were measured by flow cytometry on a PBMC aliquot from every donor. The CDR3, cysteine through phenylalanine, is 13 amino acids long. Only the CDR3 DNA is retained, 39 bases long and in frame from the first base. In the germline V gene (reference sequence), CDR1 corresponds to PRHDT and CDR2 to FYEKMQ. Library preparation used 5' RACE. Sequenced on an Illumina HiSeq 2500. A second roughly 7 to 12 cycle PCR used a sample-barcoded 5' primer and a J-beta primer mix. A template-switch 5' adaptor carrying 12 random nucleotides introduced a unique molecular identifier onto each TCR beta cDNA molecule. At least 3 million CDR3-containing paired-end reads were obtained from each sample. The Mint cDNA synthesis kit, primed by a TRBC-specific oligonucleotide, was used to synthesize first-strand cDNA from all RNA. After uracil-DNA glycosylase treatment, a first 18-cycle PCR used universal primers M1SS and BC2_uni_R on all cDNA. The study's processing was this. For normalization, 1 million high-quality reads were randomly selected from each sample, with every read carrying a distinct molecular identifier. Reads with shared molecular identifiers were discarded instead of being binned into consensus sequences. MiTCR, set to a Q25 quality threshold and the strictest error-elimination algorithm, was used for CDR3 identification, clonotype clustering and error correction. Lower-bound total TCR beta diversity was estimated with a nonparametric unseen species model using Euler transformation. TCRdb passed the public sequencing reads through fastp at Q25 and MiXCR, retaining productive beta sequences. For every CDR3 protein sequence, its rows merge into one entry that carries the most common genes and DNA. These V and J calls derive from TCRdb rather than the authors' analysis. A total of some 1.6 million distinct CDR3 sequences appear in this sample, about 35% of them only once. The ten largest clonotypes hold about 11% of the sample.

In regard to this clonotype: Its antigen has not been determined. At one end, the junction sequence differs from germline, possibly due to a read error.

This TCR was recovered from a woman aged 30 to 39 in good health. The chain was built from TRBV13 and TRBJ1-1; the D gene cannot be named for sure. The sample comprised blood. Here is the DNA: TGTGCCAGCAAGAGGGTCCGGGAAGTTGAAGTTTTCTTT. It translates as CASKRVREVEVFF. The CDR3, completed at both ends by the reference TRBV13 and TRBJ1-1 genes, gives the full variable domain AAGVIQSPRHLIKEKRETATLKCYPIPRHDTVYWYQQGPGQDPQFLISFYEKMQSDKGSIPDRFSAQQFSDYHSELNMSSLELGDSALYFCASKRVREVEVFFGQGTRLTVV.